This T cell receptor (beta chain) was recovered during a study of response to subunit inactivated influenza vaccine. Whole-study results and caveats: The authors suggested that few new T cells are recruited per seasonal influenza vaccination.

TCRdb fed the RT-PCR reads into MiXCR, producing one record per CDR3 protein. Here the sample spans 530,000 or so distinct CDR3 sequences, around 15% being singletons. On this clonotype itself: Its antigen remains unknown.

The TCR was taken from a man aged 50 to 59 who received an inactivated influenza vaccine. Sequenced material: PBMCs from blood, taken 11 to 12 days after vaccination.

CDR3 sequence (DNA): TGTGCCAGCAGCTTACAACAGAGTGTAGGCTACGAGCAGTACTTC. Its translation is CASSLQQSVGYEQYF. The chain links TRBV7-9 to TRBJ2-7; no clear D gene. Germline CDR1 reads SEHNR; CDR2 reads FQNEAQ (reference sequence). The CDR3 runs 15 residues. Trimming removed 2 bases at V and 3 bases at J, with 14 bases between.